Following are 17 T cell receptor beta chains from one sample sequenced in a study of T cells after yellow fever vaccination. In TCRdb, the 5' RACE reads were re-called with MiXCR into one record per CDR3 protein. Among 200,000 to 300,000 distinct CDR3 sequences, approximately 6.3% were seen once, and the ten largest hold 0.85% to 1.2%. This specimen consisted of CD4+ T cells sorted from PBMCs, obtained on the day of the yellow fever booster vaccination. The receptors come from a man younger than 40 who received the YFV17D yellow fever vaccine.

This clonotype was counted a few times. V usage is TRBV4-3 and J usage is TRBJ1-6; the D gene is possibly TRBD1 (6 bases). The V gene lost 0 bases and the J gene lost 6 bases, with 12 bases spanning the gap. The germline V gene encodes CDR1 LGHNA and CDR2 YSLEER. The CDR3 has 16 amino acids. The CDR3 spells CASSQETGTPNSPLHF. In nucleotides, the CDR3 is TGCGCCAGCAGCCAAGAAACCGGGACACCTAATTCACCCCTCCACTTT.

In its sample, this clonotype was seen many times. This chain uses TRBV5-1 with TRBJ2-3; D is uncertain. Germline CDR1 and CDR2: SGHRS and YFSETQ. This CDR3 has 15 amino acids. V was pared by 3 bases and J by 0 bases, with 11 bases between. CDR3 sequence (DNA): TGCGCCAGCAGCTATTCCGGCACTAGCACAGATACGCAGTATTTT. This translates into CASSYSGTSTDTQYF.

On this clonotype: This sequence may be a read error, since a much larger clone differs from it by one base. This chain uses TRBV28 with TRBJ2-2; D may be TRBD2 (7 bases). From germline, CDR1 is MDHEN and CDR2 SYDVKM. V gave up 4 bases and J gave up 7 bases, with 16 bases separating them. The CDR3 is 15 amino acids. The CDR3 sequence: CASSSPSGDIGELFF. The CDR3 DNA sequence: TGTGCCAGCAGTTCCCCGAGCGGGGACATCGGGGAGCTGTTTTTT.

The CDR3 DNA reads TGTGCCAGCAGTTTGAGACTAGCGGGATATGGCGAGCAGTACTTC. It specifies CASSLRLAGYGEQYF. V and J are TRBV12-3 or TRBV12-4 and TRBJ2-7, with 11 bases lining up with TRBD2. The CDR3 runs 15 residues. The V and J ends lost 3 bases and 6 bases, in that order; junction bases with no gene match: 7.

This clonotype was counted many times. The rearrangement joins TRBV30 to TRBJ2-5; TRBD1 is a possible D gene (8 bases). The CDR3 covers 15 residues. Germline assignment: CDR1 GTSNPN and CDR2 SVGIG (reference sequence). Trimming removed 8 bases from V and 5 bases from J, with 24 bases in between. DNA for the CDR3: TGTGCCCGGGAGGCTACCAGGGGGCGTTTGGAGACCCAGTACTTC. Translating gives CAREATRGRLETQYF. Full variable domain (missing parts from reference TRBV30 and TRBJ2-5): SQTIHQWPATLVQPVGSPLSLECTVEGTSNPNLYWYRQAAGRGLQLLFYSVGIGQISSEVPQNLSASRPQDRQFILSSKKLLLSDSGFYLCAREATRGRLETQYFGPGTRLLVL.

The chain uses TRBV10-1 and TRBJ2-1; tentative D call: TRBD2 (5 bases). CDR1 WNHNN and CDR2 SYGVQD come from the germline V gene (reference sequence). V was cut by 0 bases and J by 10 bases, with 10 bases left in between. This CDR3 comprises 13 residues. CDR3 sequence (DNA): TGCGCCAGCAGTGAGTCGAGGGCGACCGAGCAGTTCTTC. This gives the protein CASSESRATEQFF.

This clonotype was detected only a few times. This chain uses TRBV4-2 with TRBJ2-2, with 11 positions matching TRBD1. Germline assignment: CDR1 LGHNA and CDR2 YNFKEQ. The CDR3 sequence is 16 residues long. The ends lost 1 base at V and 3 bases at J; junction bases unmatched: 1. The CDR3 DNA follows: TGTGCCAGCAGCCAAGGGACAGGGGGCCACACCGGGGAGCTGTTTTTT. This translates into CASSQGTGGHTGELFF.

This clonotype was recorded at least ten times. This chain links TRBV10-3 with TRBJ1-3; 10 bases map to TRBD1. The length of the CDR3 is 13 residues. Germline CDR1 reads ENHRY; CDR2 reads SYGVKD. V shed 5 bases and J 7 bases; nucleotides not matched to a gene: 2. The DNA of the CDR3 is TGTGCCATCAGTACGACAGGGGGCAACACCATATATTTT. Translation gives CAISTTGGNTIYF.

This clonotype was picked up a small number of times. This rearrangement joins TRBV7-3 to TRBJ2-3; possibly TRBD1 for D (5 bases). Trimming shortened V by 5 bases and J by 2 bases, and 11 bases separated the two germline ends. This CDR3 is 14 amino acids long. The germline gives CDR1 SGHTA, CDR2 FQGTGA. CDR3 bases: TGTGCCAGCAGCCCAGGGTCCCACACAGATACGCAGTATTTT. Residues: CASSPGSHTDTQYF.

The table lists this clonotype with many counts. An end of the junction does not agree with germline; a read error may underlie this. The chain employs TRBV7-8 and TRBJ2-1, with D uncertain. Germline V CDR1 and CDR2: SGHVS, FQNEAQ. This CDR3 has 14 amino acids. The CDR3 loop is CASSLAPVNNEQFF. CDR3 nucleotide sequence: TGTGCCAGCAGTTTAGCACCGGTTAACAATGAGCAGTTCTTC.

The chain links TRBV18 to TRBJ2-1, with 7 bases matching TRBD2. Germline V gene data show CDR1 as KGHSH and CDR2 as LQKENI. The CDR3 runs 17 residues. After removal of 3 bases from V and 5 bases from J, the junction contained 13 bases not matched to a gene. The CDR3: CASSPLSYREGHNEQFF. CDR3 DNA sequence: TGTGCCAGCTCACCCTTATCCTATAGGGAGGGCCACAATGAGCAGTTCTTC. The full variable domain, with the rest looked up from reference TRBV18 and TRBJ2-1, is NAGVMQNPRHLVRRRGQEARLRCSPMKGHSHVYWYRQLPEEGLKFMVYLQKENIIDESGMPKERFSAEFPKEGPSILRIQQVVRGDSAAYFCASSPLSYREGHNEQFFGPGTRLTVL.

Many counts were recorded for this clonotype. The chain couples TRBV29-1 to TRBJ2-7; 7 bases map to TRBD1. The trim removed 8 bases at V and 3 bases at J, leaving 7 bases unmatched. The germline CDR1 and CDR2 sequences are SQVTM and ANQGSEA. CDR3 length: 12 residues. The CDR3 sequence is CSTRDSDYEQYF. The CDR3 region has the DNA TGCAGCACCCGGGACAGCGACTACGAGCAGTACTTC.

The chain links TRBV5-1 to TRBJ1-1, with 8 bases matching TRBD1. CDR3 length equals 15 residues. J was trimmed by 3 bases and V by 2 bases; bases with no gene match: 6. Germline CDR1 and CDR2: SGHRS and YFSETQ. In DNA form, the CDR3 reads TGCGCCAGCAGCTTACGTCGACAGGGGCACACTGAAGCTTTCTTT. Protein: CASSLRRQGHTEAFF.

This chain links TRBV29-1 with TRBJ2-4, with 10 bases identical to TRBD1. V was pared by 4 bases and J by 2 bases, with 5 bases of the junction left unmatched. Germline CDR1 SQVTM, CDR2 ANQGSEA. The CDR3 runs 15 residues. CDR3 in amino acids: CSVGKGQGSKNIQYF. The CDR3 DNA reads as TGCAGCGTTGGCAAGGGACAGGGGTCCAAAAACATTCAGTACTTC.

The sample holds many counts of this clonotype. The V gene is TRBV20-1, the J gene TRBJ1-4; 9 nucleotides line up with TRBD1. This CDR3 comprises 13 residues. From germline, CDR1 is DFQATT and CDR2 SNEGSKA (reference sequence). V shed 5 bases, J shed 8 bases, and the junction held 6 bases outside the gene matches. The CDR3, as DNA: TGCAGTGCTCAACAGGGGGCGCGGGAAAAACTGTTTTTT. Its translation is CSAQQGAREKLFF.

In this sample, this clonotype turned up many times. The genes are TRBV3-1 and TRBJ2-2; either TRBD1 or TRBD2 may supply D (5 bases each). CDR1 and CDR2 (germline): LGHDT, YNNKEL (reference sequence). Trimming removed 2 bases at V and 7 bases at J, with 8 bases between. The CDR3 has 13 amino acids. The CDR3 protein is CASSQWDLGELFF. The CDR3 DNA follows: TGTGCCAGCAGCCAATGGGACCTCGGGGAGCTGTTTTTT.

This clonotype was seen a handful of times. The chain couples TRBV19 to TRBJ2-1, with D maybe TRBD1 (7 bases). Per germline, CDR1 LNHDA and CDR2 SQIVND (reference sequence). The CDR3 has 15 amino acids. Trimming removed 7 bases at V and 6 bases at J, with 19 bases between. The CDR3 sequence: CASTPGGLRANEQFF. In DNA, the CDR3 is TGTGCCAGTACCCCAGGGGGGTTGAGGGCCAATGAGCAGTTCTTC.